These 25 T cell receptor beta chains came from one sample sequenced in a study of blood T cell repertoires in COVID-19. Profiled with immunoSEQ multiplex PCR; TCRdb holds only in-frame clones, not every one. Here the sample spans hundreds of thousands of clones, approximately 83% being singletons. The sample comprised PBMCs or T cells enriched from blood (not recorded which). The receptors were sampled from a man aged 25 to 40 who had recovered from COVID-19.

The J gene is TRBJ1-6, the V gene TRBV5-4; D unresolved. This CDR3 spans 17 amino acids. Germline-derived CDR1 and CDR2 are SGHNT and YYREEE (reference sequence). Between the trimmed V and J ends, which lost 0 bases and 0 bases, there was a span of 10 bases. The CDR3 is CASSLDITSSYNSPLHF. DNA for the CDR3: TGTGCCAGCAGCTTGGACATCACCAGCTCCTATAATTCACCCCTCCACTTT.

The gene calls are TRBV10-3 and TRBJ2-7; a weak D match, TRBD1 (6 bases). CDR1 and CDR2 (germline): ENHRY, SYGVKD. V was shortened by 0 bases and J by 5 bases, with 14 bases between the two germline ends. This CDR3 has 15 amino acids. The CDR3 loop is CAISESLGGSNEQYF. The CDR3 DNA sequence: TGTGCCATCAGTGAGTCGTTAGGGGGATCCAACGAGCAGTACTTC.

The chain joins TRBV7-8 to TRBJ2-2; a possible D gene is TRBD1 (5 bases). The CDR3 consists of 17 residues. CDR1 is SGHVS and CDR2 is FQNEAQ in the germline V gene. V shed 4 bases and J shed 3 bases, with 18 bases lying between them. This chain's CDR3 is CASSSGSAQLYTGELFF. Written as DNA, the CDR3 is TGTGCCAGCAGCTCAGGGTCTGCCCAACTATACACCGGGGAGCTGTTTTTT.

The chain uses TRBV2 and TRBJ1-1; 8 bases fit TRBD1. V dropped 5 bases and J dropped 2; count of bases not matched to a gene: 4. The CDR3 is 14 amino acids. Germline CDR1 reads SNHLY; CDR2 reads FYNNEI. The CDR3 bases are TGTGCCAGCAGTCCGGACAGGGTCAACACTGAAGCTTTCTTT. It encodes CASSPDRVNTEAFF. Full variable domain (rest looked up from reference TRBV2 and TRBJ1-1): EPEVTQTPSHQVTQMGQEVILRCVPISNHLYFYWYRQILGQKVEFLVSFYNNEISEKSEIFDDQFSVERPDGSNFTLKIRSTKLEDSAMYFCASSPDRVNTEAFFGQGTRLTVV.

This chain uses TRBV30 with TRBJ2-5; D is uncertain. Trimming removed 0 bases at V and 2 bases at J, with 10 bases between. CDR1 is GTSNPN and CDR2 is SVGIG in the germline V gene (reference sequence). This CDR3 has 14 amino acids. CDR3 bases: TGTGCCTGGAGTGTACTACGGAAACAAGAGACCCAGTACTTC. As protein: CAWSVLRKQETQYF.

The V call is TRBV3-1 (or the pseudogene TRBV3-2), the J call TRBJ1-4; D gene ambiguous. The germline V gene encodes CDR1 LGHDT and CDR2 YNNKEL (reference sequence). The V gene lost 2 bases and the J gene lost 8 bases, with 15 bases spanning the gap. This CDR3 is 15 amino acids long. The DNA of the CDR3 is TGTGCCAGCAGCCAACTCCTCGGGGAGCCGGAAAAACTGTTTTTT. Protein: CASSQLLGEPEKLFF.

The chain combines TRBV4-1 with TRBJ1-2, with TRBD1 matching 8 bases. The CDR3 is made up of 17 amino acids. CDR1 and CDR2 from the germline V gene are MGHRA and YSYEKL. Trimming took 3 bases from V and 6 from J; bases not matched to a gene: 15. For the CDR3, the DNA is TGCGCCAGCAGCCACCTCGGACAGGGTGTGCTCTTCCATGGCTACACCTTC. Translated, it gives CASSHLGQGVLFHGYTF.

This chain joins TRBV30 and TRBJ1-5; D gene unclear. The CDR3 loop spans 13 amino acids. V lost 0 bases and J 0 bases, leaving 3 bases between the germline ends. CDR1 is GTSNPN and CDR2 is SVGIG in the germline V gene (reference sequence). The chain's CDR3 is CAWSVSSNQPQHF. In DNA form, the CDR3 reads TGTGCCTGGAGTGTGAGTAGCAATCAGCCCCAGCATTTT.

The chain joins TRBV7-2 to TRBJ2-7; D ambiguous. The germline V gene has CDR1 SGHTA and CDR2 FQGNSA. The V and J ends lost 6 bases and 4 bases respectively, with 7 bases between them. This CDR3 is built from 11 residues. The CDR3 DNA reads as TGTGCCAGCAGTTCCATTTACGAGCAGTACTTC. This codes for CASSSIYEQYF. The full variable domain, its missing parts supplied by reference TRBV7-2 and TRBJ2-7, is GAGVSQSPSNKVTEKGKDVELRCDPISGHTALYWYRQSLGQGLEFLIYFQGNSAPDKSGLPSDRFSAERTGGSVSTLTIQRTQQEDSAVYLCASSSIYEQYFGPGTRLTVT.

This rearrangement joins TRBV9 to TRBJ2-3; maybe TRBD2 (7 bases). The CDR3 consists of 15 residues. CDR1 is SGDLS and CDR2 is YYNGEE in the germline V gene. V lost 0 bases and J 5 bases, leaving 13 bases between the germline ends. For the CDR3, the DNA is TGTGCCAGCAGCGTAGGTCGGGGGGCGGTAGATACGCAGTATTTT. It is translated as CASSVGRGAVDTQYF.

This clone has ten or more counts. The genes are TRBV6-5 and TRBJ1-2; 9 bases are shared with TRBD1. The CDR3 has 14 amino acids. The germline CDR1 and CDR2 sequences are MNHEY and SVGAGI. Germline trimming cut 6 bases from V and 4 bases from J; bases unmatched to any gene: 6. CDR3 bases: TGTGCCAGCAGCCACCAGACAGGGGGCTATGGCTACACCTTC. Amino acid sequence: CASSHQTGGYGYTF.

The chain couples TRBV19 to TRBJ2-3, with 10 bases that match TRBD1. J lost 5 bases, V lost 3 bases, and 5 bases had no gene match. Per germline, CDR1 LNHDA and CDR2 SQIVND (reference sequence). The CDR3 consists of 15 residues. As DNA, the CDR3 is TGTGCCAGTAGTATGGGACAGGGGTGGGTAGATACGCAGTATTTT. Protein product: CASSMGQGWVDTQYF. Full variable domain (rest looked up from reference TRBV19 and TRBJ2-3): DGGITQSPKYLFRKEGQNVTLSCEQNLNHDAMYWYRQDPGQGLRLIYYSQIVNDFQKGDIAEGYSVSREKKESFPLTVTSAQKNPTAFYLCASSMGQGWVDTQYFGPGTRLTVL.

The sample holds one count of this clone. The chain combines TRBV27 with TRBJ1-1; TRBD1 might be the D (6 bases). Germline loops: CDR1 MNHEY, CDR2 SMNVEV (reference sequence). CDR3 size: 13 residues. V lost 4 bases and J lost 1, with 7 bases in between. For the CDR3, the DNA is TGTGCCAGCAGTTCGGGACAGAACACTGAAGCTTTCTTT. It codes for CASSSGQNTEAFF.

This clone was counted a few times. V gene TRBV5-1 combines with J gene TRBJ1-6; TRBD1 agrees at 7 bases. From germline, CDR1 is SGHRS and CDR2 YFSETQ. J lost 8 bases, V lost 4 bases, and 9 bases had no gene match. CDR3 length: 15 residues. The DNA for the CDR3 is TGCGCCAGCAGCCCCCAACAGGGGCAGGATTCACCCCTCCACTTT. This codes for CASSPQQGQDSPLHF.

A few counts support this clone. The chain joins TRBV5-1 to TRBJ2-5; no reliable D call. This CDR3 has 12 amino acids. V was clipped by 4 bases and J by 3 bases, with 7 bases between them. Germline V gives CDR1 SGHRS, CDR2 YFSETQ. The CDR3 DNA reads as TGCGCCAGCAGCCTCCAGAAAGAGACCCAGTACTTC. Encoded protein: CASSLQKETQYF.

CDR3 amino acids: CASSEAVVGLGAQFF. The CDR3 coding sequence is TGTGCCAGCAGTGAAGCCGTTGTGGGACTAGGGGCCCAGTTCTTC. J is TRBJ2-1 and V is TRBV2, with 8 nucleotides matching TRBD2. Germline V gene lookup returns CDR1 SNHLY and CDR2 FYNNEI. Trimming took 0 bases from V and 13 from J; bases not matched to a gene: 11. The length of the CDR3 is 15 residues.

In this sample, this clone is medium-sized (0.01 to 0.1%). The chain has TRBV24-1 and TRBJ1-2; tentatively, D is TRBD1 (6 bases). Trimming pared 5 bases from V and 8 bases from J, leaving 29 bases between. The CDR3 totals 18 residues. The germline V gene has CDR1 KGHDR and CDR2 SFDVKD. The CDR3, as DNA: TGTGCCACCAGTGGATCAACGTCACCCGGGGGACTAGGGGGAGGCTACACCTTC. Translating gives CATSGSTSPGGLGGGYTF.

The rearrangement uses TRBV4-2 and TRBJ1-6; D remains unclear. The germline gives CDR1 LGHNA, CDR2 YNFKEQ. The CDR3 is 18 residues long. The V end lost 0 bases, the J end lost 0 bases, and 12 bases lay between the germline ends. The CDR3 reads CASSQDVLLSSYNSPLHF. The CDR3 nucleotides are TGTGCCAGCAGCCAAGACGTTCTATTGAGCTCCTATAATTCACCCCTCCACTTT.

V gene TRBV30 combines with J gene TRBJ1-1; D perhaps matches TRBD1 (5 bases). V was cut by 4 bases and J by 5 bases, with 14 bases left in between. Germline loops: CDR1 GTSNPN, CDR2 SVGIG (reference sequence). The CDR3 runs to 13 residues. CDR3 DNA sequence: TGTGCCTGGACCTGGGGGGGGGAGACTGAAGCTTTCTTT. As protein: CAWTWGGETEAFF.

The sample holds a few counts of this clone. The genes are TRBV6-2 or TRBV6-3 and TRBJ2-1; tentatively, D is TRBD1 (6 bases). The ends were cut back, 4 bases at V and 4 bases at J, with 14 bases in the middle. Germline loops: CDR1 MNHEY, CDR2 SVGEGT. This CDR3 spans 15 amino acids. CDR3 residues: CASSLGEQGYNEQFF. CDR3 bases: TGTGCCAGCAGTTTGGGTGAACAGGGTTACAATGAGCAGTTCTTC.

The V call is TRBV6-1, the J call TRBJ2-7, with a possible D match to TRBD2 (5 bases). Germline CDR1 and CDR2: MNHNS and SASEGT. V gave up 3 bases and J gave up 7 bases, with 22 bases separating them. CDR3 size: 16 residues. The CDR3 DNA follows: TGTGCCAGCAGTGATAGGAGGAGTAGGTCCCCCGTTGAGCAGTACTTC. Translation gives CASSDRRSRSPVEQYF.

V is TRBV4-1 and J is TRBJ1-1, with D possibly TRBD1 on 5 matching bases. From germline, CDR1 is MGHRA and CDR2 YSYEKL. This CDR3 region has 15 residues. V dropped 2 bases and J dropped 4 bases, with 14 bases sitting between them. CDR3 sequence (DNA): TGCGCCAGCAGCCAAAGGGGCCCCGGTGGCACTGAAGCTTTCTTT. This codes for CASSQRGPGGTEAFF.

This chain's CDR3 is CASSSGTGISEKLFF. Written as DNA, the CDR3 is TGTGCCAGCAGCTCAGGGACAGGGATTAGTGAAAAACTGTTTTTT. J is TRBJ1-4 and V is TRBV9; TRBD1 matches at 9 bases. The length of the CDR3 is 15 residues. The trim removed 4 bases at V and 7 bases at J, leaving 8 bases unmatched. Germline V gene data show CDR1 as SGDLS and CDR2 as YYNGEE. The whole variable domain, remainder taken from reference TRBV9 and TRBJ1-4, is DSGVTQTPKHLITATGQRVTLRCSPRSGDLSVYWYQQSLDQGLQFLIQYYNGEERAKGNILERFSAQQFPDLHSELNLSSLELGDSALYFCASSSGTGISEKLFFGSGTQLSVL.

V and J are TRBV10-3 and TRBJ2-1, with a possible D match to TRBD1 (6 bases). The CDR3 has 16 amino acids. V was pared by 2 bases and J by 5 bases, with 16 bases between. Germline lookup yields CDR1 ENHRY and CDR2 SYGVKD. CDR3 coding DNA: TGTGCCATCAGTGAGACACGCAGGGGAGCCGACAATGAGCAGTTCTTC. Translation: CAISETRRGADNEQFF.

V gene TRBV5-1 combines with J gene TRBJ2-7; 7 bases align to TRBD1. J lost 2 bases, V lost 1 base, and 9 bases had no gene match. The CDR3 contains 16 residues. Germline V gives CDR1 SGHRS, CDR2 YFSETQ. CDR3 sequence: CASSLRTGTATYEQYF. CDR3 sequence (DNA): TGCGCCAGCAGCTTGCGAACCGGGACAGCGACCTACGAGCAGTACTTC.